This passage covers 27 T cell receptor beta chains from one sample sequenced in a study of T cell repertoires in cytomegalovirus infection. TCRdb passed the reads through MiXCR, listing each CDR3 protein once. The sample consists of roughly 220,000 distinct CDR3 sequences, about 40% of them appearing once. What these receptors recognize is not known. This specimen was CD8+ T cells from cultured PBMCs, taken from culture after CMV antigen stimulation. The receptors derive from a human donor in good health (CMV status not recorded). Some clones in this sample may be carry-over from other donors' samples.

This chain connects TRBV7-6 to TRBJ2-3, with 9 bases aligning to TRBD2. Germline CDR1 is SGHVS and CDR2 is FNYEAQ. Germline trimming cut 5 bases from V and 3 bases from J; bases unmatched to any gene: 12. CDR3 length: 17 residues. The CDR3 nucleotides are TGTGCCAGCAGCCCCTCACTAGGCGGGAGGGGGACAGATACGCAGTATTTT. Amino acids: CASSPSLGGRGTDTQYF.

The gene calls are TRBV7-2 and TRBJ2-1; the D gene is possibly TRBD2 (7 bases). The germline gives CDR1 SGHTA, CDR2 FQGNSA. The CDR3 has 14 amino acids. CDR3 amino acids: CVTREGGRYDEQFF. The CDR3 nucleotides are TGTGTCACAAGGGAGGGGGGCAGGTATGATGAGCAGTTCTTC.

This clonotype was seen at least ten times. The V gene is TRBV7-3, the J gene TRBJ2-3; 13 bases are shared with TRBD2. The ends lost 4 bases at V and 3 bases at J; junction bases unmatched: 10. Germline-derived CDR1 and CDR2 are SGHTA and FQGTGA. This CDR3 has 18 residues. This CDR3 is CASSYGRTSGGHTDTQYF. CDR3 in DNA: TGTGCCAGCAGCTACGGCAGGACTAGCGGGGGCCATACAGATACGCAGTATTTT.

The V and J genes are TRBV2 and TRBJ2-1, with D possibly called TRBD1 or TRBD2 (5 bases each). This CDR3 is built from 14 residues. Germline loops: CDR1 SNHLY, CDR2 FYNNEI. The V end was cut by 6 bases, the J end by 3 bases, with 12 bases between. CDR3 region: CASSPGTDYNEQFF. The CDR3 DNA follows: TGTGCCAGCAGCCCCGGGACGGACTACAATGAGCAGTTCTTC. Supplemented by reference TRBV2 and TRBJ2-1, the full variable domain reads EPEVTQTPSHQVTQMGQEVILRCVPISNHLYFYWYRQILGQKVEFLVSFYNNEISEKSEIFDDQFSVERPDGSNFTLKIRSTKLEDSAMYFCASSPGTDYNEQFFGPGTRLTVL.

In its sample, this clonotype was seen a few times. The genes are TRBV7-8 and TRBJ2-1; TRBD1 or TRBD2 may be the D gene (6 bases each). Germline V gene sequence: CDR1 SGHVS, CDR2 FQNEAQ. Trimming took 7 bases from V and 3 from J, leaving 19 bases between them. The CDR3 sequence is 16 residues long. The CDR3 bases are TGTGCCAGCACCCCCAGGGGCGGGGCTGGCTACAATGAGCAGTTCTTC. This gives the protein CASTPRGGAGYNEQFF. Full variable domain (outside the CDR3, taken from reference TRBV7-8 and TRBJ2-1): GAGVSQSPRYKVAKRGQDVALRCDPISGHVSLFWYQQALGQGPEFLTYFQNEAQLDKSGLPSDRFFAERPEGSVSTLKIQRTQQEDSAVYLCASTPRGGAGYNEQFFGPGTRLTVL.

This clonotype was counted many times. This chain connects TRBV7-6 to TRBJ1-1, with D perhaps TRBD1 (6 bases). Germline CDR1 is SGHVS and CDR2 is FNYEAQ. CDR3 size: 16 residues. The V and J ends lost 0 bases and 0 bases respectively, with 11 bases between them. This chain's CDR3 is CASSLAQGSLNTEAFF. CDR3 sequence (DNA): TGTGCCAGCAGCTTAGCGCAGGGGTCCCTGAACACTGAAGCTTTCTTT.

This chain uses TRBV27 with TRBJ2-7, with no clear D. The CDR3 extends over 12 amino acids. Germline V lookup: CDR1 MNHEY, CDR2 SMNVEV (reference sequence). Deletions cut 6 bases from V and 3 bases from J, with 9 bases between. CDR3 sequence: CASRKGLYEQYF. Written as DNA, the CDR3 is TGTGCCAGCAGAAAGGGCCTCTACGAGCAGTACTTC.

V usage is TRBV7-2 and J usage is TRBJ2-7; 8 bases are a match to TRBD2. CDR1 is SGHTA and CDR2 is FQGNSA in the germline V gene. CDR3 length: 17 amino acids. The V segment lost 1 base and the J segment 0 bases; nucleotides outside the gene matches: 8. The CDR3 DNA follows: TGTGCCAGCAGCTTAGTCGATCGGGGGGGGTCCTCCTACGAGCAGTACTTC. Protein sequence: CASSLVDRGGSSYEQYF.

The rearrangement uses TRBV27 and TRBJ2-1; a weak D match, TRBD1 (5 bases). Germline V gives CDR1 MNHEY, CDR2 SMNVEV (reference sequence). Between the trimmed V and J ends, which lost 3 bases and 7 bases, there was a span of 13 bases. The CDR3 has 14 amino acids. CDR3 loop: CASSFSRVGNEQFF. The CDR3, as DNA: TGTGCCAGCAGTTTCTCCAGGGTTGGGAATGAGCAGTTCTTC.

V gene TRBV27 combines with J gene TRBJ2-1; TRBD1 is a possible D gene (6 bases). CDR1 and CDR2 (germline): MNHEY, SMNVEV (reference sequence). V was cut by 3 bases and J by 5 bases, with 11 bases left in between. This CDR3 is 14 amino acids long. The CDR3 DNA follows: TGTGCCAGCAGTTTCAGGGGTTCACACAATGAGCAGTTCTTC. It is translated as CASSFRGSHNEQFF.

This chain links TRBV9 with TRBJ1-2; D remains unclear. Trimming cost V 2 bases and J 5 bases, with 16 bases left between them. This CDR3 has 15 residues. Germline V gene sequence: CDR1 SGDLS, CDR2 YYNGEE. The CDR3 region is CASSVSRSDTYGYTF. In DNA, the CDR3 is TGTGCCAGCAGCGTTTCTCGAAGCGATACTTATGGCTACACCTTC.

The chain recombines TRBV27 with TRBJ2-7, with unresolved D. The CDR3 runs to 14 residues. Trimming shortened V by 3 bases and J by 5 bases, and 14 bases separated the two germline ends. The V gene's germline CDR1 is MNHEY and CDR2 SMNVEV (reference sequence). CDR3 coding DNA: TGTGCCAGCAGTTTCAAGGATGTGTGGCACGAGCAGTACTTC. It is translated as CASSFKDVWHEQYF.

The rearrangement uses TRBV14 and TRBJ1-2, with 9 bases matching TRBD1. This CDR3 contains 13 residues. In germline, CDR1 is SGHDN, CDR2 FVKESK. J lost 9 bases, V lost 5 bases, and 7 bases had no gene match. CDR3 in DNA: TGTGCCAGCAGCTACACAGGGGGCGGAAGCTACACCTTC. The encoded protein is CASSYTGGGSYTF.

There are a few counts of this clonotype. The chain links TRBV7-9 to TRBJ1-4; perhaps TRBD1 as D (5 bases). Per germline, CDR1 SEHNR and CDR2 FQNEAQ (reference sequence). The ends were cut back, 1 base at V and 4 bases at J, with 13 bases in the middle. The CDR3 sequence is 16 residues long. DNA for the CDR3: TGTGCCAGCAGCTTAGTGCCCCGACAGATTAATGAAAAACTGTTTTTT. The encoded protein is CASSLVPRQINEKLFF.

This clonotype has more than one count but fewer than ten. This rearrangement joins TRBV28 to TRBJ2-5; unclear D gene. The CDR3 extends over 11 amino acids. CDR1 and CDR2 from the germline V gene are MDHEN and SYDVKM. The V gene lost 5 bases and the J gene lost 6 bases, with 7 bases spanning the gap. For the CDR3, the DNA is TGTGCCAGCAGTCCCAGCCAGACCCAGTACTTC. Translated: CASSPSQTQYF.

The chain links TRBV25-1 to TRBJ1-5, with D uncertain. V was shortened by 6 bases and J by 2 bases, with 11 bases between the two germline ends. This CDR3 spans 14 amino acids. Germline loops: CDR1 MGHDK, CDR2 SYGVNS. The CDR3 loop reads CASRADGRNQPQHF. The CDR3, as DNA: TGTGCCAGCAGGGCGGACGGTCGCAATCAGCCCCAGCATTTT.

This clonotype was seen a handful of times. The J gene is TRBJ2-7, the V gene TRBV7-8; no definite D call. With 0 bases removed from V and 7 bases from J, the gap between germline ends came to 13 bases. Germline assignment: CDR1 SGHVS and CDR2 FQNEAQ. The CDR3 sequence is 14 residues long. CDR3 coding DNA: TGTGCCAGCAGCTTAGCGCGTGCAGCCTGGGAGCAGTACTTC. Its protein is CASSLARAAWEQYF.

The V and J genes are TRBV4-2 and TRBJ2-2, with 14 bases that match TRBD2. Germline loops: CDR1 LGHNA, CDR2 YNFKEQ. CDR3 length: 20 residues. The ends lost 0 bases at V and 1 base at J; junction bases unmatched: 7. CDR3 DNA sequence: TGTGCCAGCAGCCAAGATCCGGGACTAGCGGGGGACTTGAACACCGGGGAGCTGTTTTTT. Translating it yields CASSQDPGLAGDLNTGELFF.

J is TRBJ2-7 and V is TRBV3-1, with 9 bases fitting TRBD1. The trim removed 5 bases at V and 9 bases at J, leaving 11 bases unmatched. CDR1 LGHDT and CDR2 YNNKEL come from the germline V gene (reference sequence). The CDR3 is 14 residues long. CDR3 in DNA: TGTGCCAGCAGCACGGAAGGACAGGGGATCGGGCAGTACTTC. Protein: CASSTEGQGIGQYF.

The chain links TRBV27 to TRBJ2-3; D ambiguous. CDR3 size: 13 residues. The V end lost 3 bases, the J end lost 9 bases, and 13 bases lay between the germline ends. Germline V gene lookup returns CDR1 MNHEY and CDR2 SMNVEV (reference sequence). CDR3 nucleotide sequence: TGTGCCAGCAGTTTTTCACCCCCCCAAACGCAGTATTTT. Translating it yields CASSFSPPQTQYF.

This clonotype was seen more than once but under ten times. The chain couples TRBV11-2 to TRBJ2-1, with TRBD2 matching over 15 bases. Unmatched junction bases numbered 8, after V lost 7 bases and J lost 10 bases. The CDR3 extends over 15 amino acids. Germline V gene data show CDR1 as SGHAT and CDR2 as FQNNGV. CDR3 loop: CASTGGLAGGAEQFF. CDR3 DNA: TGTGCCAGCACCGGGGGACTAGCGGGGGGTGCCGAGCAGTTCTTC.

This clonotype showed up just a few times. The chain recombines TRBV29-1 with TRBJ1-1, with 10 bases lining up with TRBD1. The CDR3 extends over 12 amino acids. V was clipped by 6 bases and J by 4 bases; unmatched bases: 2. Looked up from germline, CDR1 is SQVTM and CDR2 is ANQGSEA. CDR3 protein: CSVRTGGTEAFF. The DNA of the CDR3 is TGCAGCGTCCGGACAGGGGGCACTGAAGCTTTCTTT.

The chain carries TRBV5-1 and TRBJ1-1; D is perhaps TRBD1 (5 bases). The CDR3 consists of 14 residues. Trimming cost V 7 bases and J 2 bases, with 15 bases left between them. Looked up from germline, CDR1 is SGHRS and CDR2 is YFSETQ. CDR3: CASFSFQGNTEAFF. CDR3 DNA: TGCGCCAGCTTCTCTTTTCAGGGAAACACTGAAGCTTTCTTT.

This chain links TRBV4-1 with TRBJ2-7; the match to TRBD2 covers 12 bases. The CDR3 totals 17 residues. V gave up 0 bases and J gave up 3 bases; unmatched junction bases: 6. CDR1 is MGHRA and CDR2 is YSYEKL in the germline V gene. The DNA for the CDR3 is TGCGCCAGCAGCCAAGAACCGACTAGCGGGGGTTTCTACGAGCAGTACTTC. Amino acid sequence: CASSQEPTSGGFYEQYF.

This chain's CDR3 is CASSLVGQEPYEQYF. The CDR3 region has the DNA TGTGCCAGCAGCTTAGTGGGACAGGAGCCCTACGAGCAGTACTTC. This sequence joins TRBV7-2 and TRBJ2-7, with 8 bases aligning to TRBD1. From germline, CDR1 is SGHTA and CDR2 FQGNSA. This CDR3 is built from 15 residues. The trim removed 1 base at V and 2 bases at J, leaving 4 bases unmatched.

The chain carries TRBV5-8 and TRBJ2-3; D perhaps matches TRBD2 (5 bases). The length of the CDR3 is 15 residues. V lost 4 bases, J lost 1 base, and 13 bases lay in between. Germline CDR1 is SGHTS and CDR2 is YDEGEE. The CDR3 spells CASSPEGRGTDTQYF. CDR3 nucleotides: TGTGCCAGCAGCCCTGAGGGAAGGGGCACAGATACGCAGTATTTT.

This clonotype was counted only a few times. This chain joins TRBV11-2 and TRBJ2-2, with TRBD2 as a possible D gene (5 bases). V was trimmed by 5 bases and J by 5 bases, leaving 9 bases between them. Germline V gene lookup returns CDR1 SGHAT and CDR2 FQNNGV. This CDR3 is built from 13 residues. The chain's CDR3 is CASSPDLTGELFF. In DNA, the CDR3 is TGTGCCAGCAGCCCGGACTTAACCGGGGAGCTGTTTTTT.